This T cell receptor beta chain was found in a study of cytomegalovirus exposure and HLA in healthy donors. Points from the study as a whole: When the data were analyzed later, several of the most significant clusters appeared to be linked to common viral pathogens. The listing of 150 to 200 TCR beta chains classed them as cytomegalovirus-associated.

Likely unrecorded immune exposures existed in these nominally healthy donors. In germline, CDR1 is SGHNT, CDR2 YENEEA. The CDR3 is made up of 14 amino acids. The V segment lost 5 bases and the J segment 5 bases; nucleotides outside the gene matches: 8. Use of 60 Vbeta and 13 Jbeta primers characterized the PCR. In the original workflow: As a later analysis found, there were 70 million to 100 million unique TCR beta chains, of which roughly 11 million were shared. Only in-frame clones appear in the TCRdb table, and some are missing; sequencing was by immunoSEQ multiplex PCR. The DNA gave D and trimming, while V, J and clone size come from that table. The sample has about 150,000 clones; roughly 9.7% are singletons. About this clone: Its specificity is not known.

V and J are TRBV11-3 and TRBJ2-7, with 8 bases identical to TRBD2. Input material: PBMCs. The TCR comes from a man in his forties or fifties in good health and CMV-seronegative. CDR3 DNA: TGTGCCAGCAGCGCCCGGAGCGGGGGACACGAGCAGTACTTC. It specifies CASSARSGGHEQYF.